The rows below give T cell receptor beta chains drawn from one sample of a study of CD8 T cells in Susac syndrome. Using its own MiXCR run on the immunoSEQ multiplex PCR reads, TCRdb lists one record per CDR3 protein. Of approximately 200,000 distinct CDR3 sequences in the sample, nearly 95% were seen once. Material for sequencing was CD4+ T cells from PBMCs. These receptors originate from a human donor with multiple sclerosis. CDR3s include the opening cysteine and the closing phenylalanine or tryptophan. The order of the fields is D gene, V gene, clone size, J gene, CDR3 DNA, CDR3 protein. The D gene is left open where the match is weak. For some rows the clone size is stated as once, few or many, or as a class when expanded; others skip it.

-	TRBV29-1	-	TRBJ1-2	TGCAGCGTTGTCCAGACGAACTATGGCTACACCTTC	CSVVQTNYGYTF
-	TRBV14	-	TRBJ2-1	TGTGCCAGCAGTCGAATAGCGGATTACAATGAGCAGTTCTTC	CASSRIADYNEQFF
-	TRBV20-1	-	TRBJ2-7	TGCAGTGCTAGAGATGGTCGCATTGGATCCTACGAGCAGTACTTC	CSARDGRIGSYEQYF
TRBD1	TRBV14	-	TRBJ2-3	TGTGCCAGCAGCCAAGGACAGGGAACGCAGTATTTT	CASSQGQGTQYF
TRBD2	TRBV24-1	-	TRBJ2-4	TGTGCCACCAGTCAGCGGGAGTCGTACATTCAGTACTTC	CATSQRESYIQYF
-	TRBV27	-	TRBJ1-5	TGTGCCAGCACCCCGGACAGTTATAGCAATCAGCCCCAGCATTTT	CASTPDSYSNQPQHF
-	TRBV3-1	-	TRBJ2-6	TGTGCCAGCAGTCCAGGCCTCGATTCTGGGGCCAACGTCCTGACTTTC	CASSPGLDSGANVLTF
TRBD2	TRBV7-2	-	TRBJ2-1	TGTGCCAGCAGCTTCCACGCGGGAGGGTACAATGAGCAGTTCTTC	CASSFHAGGYNEQFF
TRBD1	TRBV7-2	-	TRBJ1-2	TGTGCCAGCAGCGGGCGGACAGGCCCGGGGGGGTATGGCTACACCTTC	CASSGRTGPGGYGYTF
TRBD2	TRBV6-6	-	TRBJ2-1	TGTGCCAGCAGTTACTCGACTGCGGGAGGGCCGAATGAGCAGTTCTTC	CASSYSTAGGPNEQFF
-	TRBV20-1	-	TRBJ1-5	TGCAGTGCCAAGGGGGGCCCCGATCAGCCCCAGCATTTT	CSAKGGPDQPQHF
-	TRBV9	-	TRBJ2-2	TGTGCCAGCAGTTTAGGCACCGGGGAGCTGTTTTTT	CASSLGTGELFF
-	TRBV9	-	TRBJ1-2	TGTGCCAGCAGCACCTATGGAGGCTACACCTTC	CASSTYGGYTF
-	TRBV9	-	TRBJ2-3	TGTGCCAGCAGCGTATCCCCGGCAGGGGCCACAGATACGCAGTATTTT	CASSVSPAGATDTQYF
-	TRBV6-6	once	TRBJ2-2	TGTGCCAGCAGTCCCGTATTGGGAACCGGGGAGCTGTTTTTT	CASSPVLGTGELFF
TRBD2	TRBV5-1	-	TRBJ2-1	TGCGCCAGCACCGTAGCGGGGTCCTACAATGAGCAGTTCTTC	CASTVAGSYNEQFF
-	TRBV6-5	-	TRBJ1-5	TGTGCCAGCCGCAAGGGTGACCAGCCCCAGCATTTT	CASRKGDQPQHF
-	TRBV20-1	-	TRBJ2-3	TGCAGTGCTAGGAACGACTGGTCTAGCACAGATACGCAGTATTTT	CSARNDWSSTDTQYF
TRBD2	TRBV29-1	-	TRBJ2-7	TGCAGCGTTAAACTAGCGGGAGGGTCCGACGAGCAGTACTTC	CSVKLAGGSDEQYF
TRBD1	TRBV30	-	TRBJ2-5	TGTGCCTGGCTACTGACAGGGACAGAGACCCAGTACTTC	CAWLLTGTETQYF
TRBD1	TRBV20-1	-	TRBJ1-1	TGCAGTATCGACAGGGGCGATTCGATCACTGAAGCTTTCTTT	CSIDRGDSITEAFF
TRBD2	TRBV20-1	-	TRBJ2-5	TGCAGTGCTAGGGACAGCGGGGGGGAGGAGACCCAGTACTTC	CSARDSGGEETQYF
-	TRBV29-1	-	TRBJ1-2	TGCAGCGTTGGAGACCACAGGGTGGATGGCTACACCTTC	CSVGDHRVDGYTF
-	TRBV20-1	-	TRBJ1-3	TGCAGTGCTAGTCCCGCGAATCGTGGAAACACCATATATTTT	CSASPANRGNTIYF
-	TRBV6-1	-	TRBJ1-3	TGTGCCAGCAGTGCGATCTACTCCGGGACAAGGAACACCATATATTTT	CASSAIYSGTRNTIYF
-	TRBV7-9	-	TRBJ2-1	TGTGCCAGCAGCTTGGGGACGGGGAGGAAGCAGTTCTTC	CASSLGTGRKQFF
-	TRBV10-1	-	TRBJ2-3	-	CASSSGQADTQYF
-	TRBV30	-	TRBJ2-1	TGTGCCTCTGAATTCATCCCCGGTGGGTCCTACAATGAGCAGTTCTTC	CASEFIPGGSYNEQFF
-	TRBV24-1	-	TRBJ1-1	TGTGCCACCAGAGGGGGAGTGAACACTGAAGCTTTCTTT	CATRGGVNTEAFF
-	TRBV24-1	-	TRBJ2-7	TGTGCCAGTTCCCGGGACTCTGAGGAGCAGTACTTC	CASSRDSEEQYF
-	TRBV9	-	TRBJ1-6	TGTGCCAGCAGCGTAGCTGGCCAGGGTCATAATTCACCCCTCCACTTT	CASSVAGQGHNSPLHF
-	TRBV12-3/TRBV12-4	-	TRBJ2-1	TGTGCCAGCGCTCAGGGCCCTTACAATGAGCAGTTCTTC	CASAQGPYNEQFF
-	TRBV7-2	-	TRBJ2-2	TGTGCCAGCAGCAATTGGGGGACTGGCACCGGGGAGCTGTTTTTT	CASSNWGTGTGELFF
-	TRBV5-1	-	TRBJ1-2	TGCGCCAGCAGCTTGAAGGGGGACTATGGCTACACCTTC	CASSLKGDYGYTF
-	TRBV9	-	TRBJ2-3	TGTGCCAGCAGCGTAGGGAGGGCGGCAGATACGCAGTATTTT	CASSVGRAADTQYF
TRBD2	TRBV12-3/TRBV12-4	once	TRBJ2-1	TGTGCCAGCAGTACGCAGCGGGGGGGCCGCGATGAGCAGTTCTTC	CASSTQRGGRDEQFF
TRBD1	TRBV5-4	-	TRBJ2-5	TGTGCCAGCAGCACGGGACAGGATTTGGAGACCCAGTACTTC	CASSTGQDLETQYF